One and the same sample provided the 2 T cell receptor beta chains below, sequenced in a study of T cell responses to AZD1222 COVID-19 vaccine. Profiling relied on immunoSEQ multiplex PCR, and the TCRdb table lists in-frame clones only, not all of them. The sample has about 150,000 clones; around 88% are singletons. Sequenced material: peripheral blood, taken on day 0 of AZD1222 vaccination. The receptors come from an adult in good health.

The J gene is TRBJ2-1, the V gene TRBV7-8; tentative D call: TRBD2 (5 bases). CDR3 length: 15 residues. Germline CDR1 and CDR2: SGHVS and FQNEAQ. The germline V and J ends were trimmed by 0 bases and 9 bases, with 15 bases remaining between them. This CDR3 is CASSLAEGGGFEQFF. CDR3 bases: TGTGCCAGCAGCTTAGCGGAAGGTGGAGGTTTTGAGCAGTTCTTC.

The rearrangement uses TRBV7-9 and TRBJ2-5; 13 nucleotides align to TRBD2. J lost 5 bases, V lost 4 bases, and 10 bases had no gene match. CDR3 length equals 17 residues. Germline V CDR1 and CDR2: SEHNR, FQNEAQ (reference sequence). The CDR3 region is CASSSGLAGEVWETQYF. In DNA, the CDR3 is TGTGCCAGCAGCTCAGGACTAGCGGGAGAGGTTTGGGAGACCCAGTACTTC.